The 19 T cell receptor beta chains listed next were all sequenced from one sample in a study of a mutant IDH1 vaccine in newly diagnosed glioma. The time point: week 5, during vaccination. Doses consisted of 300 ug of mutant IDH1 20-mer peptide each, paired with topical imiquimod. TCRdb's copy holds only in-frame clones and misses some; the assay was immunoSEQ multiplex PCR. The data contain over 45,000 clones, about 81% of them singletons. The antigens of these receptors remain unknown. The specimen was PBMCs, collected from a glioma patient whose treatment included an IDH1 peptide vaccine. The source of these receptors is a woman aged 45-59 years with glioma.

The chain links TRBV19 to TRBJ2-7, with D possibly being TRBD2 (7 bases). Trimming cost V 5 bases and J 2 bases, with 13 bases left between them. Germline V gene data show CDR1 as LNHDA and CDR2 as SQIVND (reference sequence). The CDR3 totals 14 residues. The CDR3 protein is CASSEGGPAYEQYF. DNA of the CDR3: TGTGCCAGTAGTGAGGGGGGGCCAGCCTACGAGCAGTACTTC.

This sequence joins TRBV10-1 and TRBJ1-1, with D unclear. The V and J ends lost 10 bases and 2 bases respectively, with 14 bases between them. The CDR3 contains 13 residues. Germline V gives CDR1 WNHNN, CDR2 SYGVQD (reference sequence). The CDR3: CATQAGVNTEAFF. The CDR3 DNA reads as TGCGCCACCCAGGCCGGGGTTAACACTGAAGCTTTCTTT.

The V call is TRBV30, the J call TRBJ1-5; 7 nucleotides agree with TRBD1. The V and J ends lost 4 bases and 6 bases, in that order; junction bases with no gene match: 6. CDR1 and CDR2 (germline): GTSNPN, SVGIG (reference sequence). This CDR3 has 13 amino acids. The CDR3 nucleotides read TGTGCCTGGACCACAGGGGACGCTCAGCCCCAGCATTTT. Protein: CAWTTGDAQPQHF. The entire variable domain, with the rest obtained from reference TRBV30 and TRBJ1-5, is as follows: SQTIHQWPATLVQPVGSPLSLECTVEGTSNPNLYWYRQAAGRGLQLLFYSVGIGQISSEVPQNLSASRPQDRQFILSSKKLLLSDSGFYLCAWTTGDAQPQHFGDGTRLSIL.

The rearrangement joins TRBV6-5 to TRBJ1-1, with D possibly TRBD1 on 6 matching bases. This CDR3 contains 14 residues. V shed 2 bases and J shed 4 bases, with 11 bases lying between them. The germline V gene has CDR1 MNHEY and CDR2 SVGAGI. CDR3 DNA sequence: TGTGCCAGCAGTTACATGGGGGCTGGCACTGAAGCTTTCTTT. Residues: CASSYMGAGTEAFF.

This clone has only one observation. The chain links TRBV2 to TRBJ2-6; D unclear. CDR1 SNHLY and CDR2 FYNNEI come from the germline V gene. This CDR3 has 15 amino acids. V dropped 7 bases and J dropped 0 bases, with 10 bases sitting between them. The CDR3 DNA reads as TGTGCCAGCACGAGAGGAGACTCTGGGGCCAACGTCCTGACTTTC. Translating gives CASTRGDSGANVLTF. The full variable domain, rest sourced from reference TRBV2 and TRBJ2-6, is EPEVTQTPSHQVTQMGQEVILRCVPISNHLYFYWYRQILGQKVEFLVSFYNNEISEKSEIFDDQFSVERPDGSNFTLKIRSTKLEDSAMYFCASTRGDSGANVLTFGAGSRLTVL.

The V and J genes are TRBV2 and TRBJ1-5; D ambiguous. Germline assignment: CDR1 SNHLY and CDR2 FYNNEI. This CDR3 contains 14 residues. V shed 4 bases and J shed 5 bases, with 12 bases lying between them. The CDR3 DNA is TGTGCCAGCAGTGGGGTGGTTAGGGATCAGCCCCAGCATTTT. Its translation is CASSGVVRDQPQHF.

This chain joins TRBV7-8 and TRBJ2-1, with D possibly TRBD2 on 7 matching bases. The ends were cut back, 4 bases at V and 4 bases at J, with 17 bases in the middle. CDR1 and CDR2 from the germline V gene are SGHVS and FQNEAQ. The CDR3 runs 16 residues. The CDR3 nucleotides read TGTGCCAGCAGCTCACTCCTGGGGGGGACATACAATGAGCAGTTCTTC. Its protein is CASSSLLGGTYNEQFF.

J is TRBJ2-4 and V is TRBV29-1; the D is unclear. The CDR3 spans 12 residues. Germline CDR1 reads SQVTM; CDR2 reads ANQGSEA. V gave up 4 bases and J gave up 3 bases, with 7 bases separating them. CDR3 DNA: TGCAGCGTTGTTGGTGACAAAAACATTCAGTACTTC. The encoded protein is CSVVGDKNIQYF.

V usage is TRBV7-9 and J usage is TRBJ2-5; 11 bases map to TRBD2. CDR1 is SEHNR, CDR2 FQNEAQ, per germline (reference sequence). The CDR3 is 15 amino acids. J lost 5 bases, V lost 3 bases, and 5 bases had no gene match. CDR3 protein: CASSLLAGGSETQYF. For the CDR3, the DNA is TGTGCCAGCAGCTTGCTAGCGGGGGGATCGGAGACCCAGTACTTC. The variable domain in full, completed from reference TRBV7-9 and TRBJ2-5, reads DTGVSQNPRHKITKRGQNVTFRCDPISEHNRLYWYRQTLGQGPEFLTYFQNEAQLEKSRLLSDRFSAERPKGSFSTLEIQRTEQGDSAMYLCASSLLAGGSETQYFGPGTRLLVL.

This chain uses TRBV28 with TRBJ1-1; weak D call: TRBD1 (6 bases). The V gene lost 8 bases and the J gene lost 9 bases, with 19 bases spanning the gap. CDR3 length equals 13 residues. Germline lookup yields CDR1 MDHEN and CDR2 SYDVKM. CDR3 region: CASSGTSRSQAFF. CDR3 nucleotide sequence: TGTGCCAGCTCTGGGACATCGAGGTCCCAAGCTTTCTTT.

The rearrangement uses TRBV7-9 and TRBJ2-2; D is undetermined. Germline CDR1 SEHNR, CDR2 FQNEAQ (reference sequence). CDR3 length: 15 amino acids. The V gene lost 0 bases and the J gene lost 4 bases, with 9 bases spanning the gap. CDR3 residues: CASSLAGSVTGELFF. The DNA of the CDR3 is TGTGCCAGCAGCTTAGCGGGGTCGGTCACCGGGGAGCTGTTTTTT. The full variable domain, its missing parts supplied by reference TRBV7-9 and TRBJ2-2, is DTGVSQNPRHKITKRGQNVTFRCDPISEHNRLYWYRQTLGQGPEFLTYFQNEAQLEKSRLLSDRFSAERPKGSFSTLEIQRTEQGDSAMYLCASSLAGSVTGELFFGEGSRLTVL.

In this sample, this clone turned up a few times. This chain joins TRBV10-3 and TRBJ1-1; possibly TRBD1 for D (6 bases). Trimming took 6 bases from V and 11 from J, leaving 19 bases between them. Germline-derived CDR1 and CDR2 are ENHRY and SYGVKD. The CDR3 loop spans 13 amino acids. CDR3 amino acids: CAIRAQQQGNAFF. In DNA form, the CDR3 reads TGTGCCATCAGGGCCCAACAACAGGGTAACGCTTTCTTT.

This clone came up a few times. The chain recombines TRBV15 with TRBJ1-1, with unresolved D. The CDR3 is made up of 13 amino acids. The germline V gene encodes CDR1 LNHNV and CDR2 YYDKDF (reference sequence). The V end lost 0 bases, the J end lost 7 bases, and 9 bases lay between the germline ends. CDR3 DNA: TGTGCCACCAGCAGAGATCCGGGTAGTGAAGCTTTCTTT. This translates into CATSRDPGSEAFF. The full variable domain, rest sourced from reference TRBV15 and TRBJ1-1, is DAMVIQNPRYQVTQFGKPVTLSCSQTLNHNVMYWYQQKSSQAPKLLFHYYDKDFNNEADTPDNFQSRRPNTSFCFLDIRSPGLGDTAMYLCATSRDPGSEAFFGQGTRLTVV.

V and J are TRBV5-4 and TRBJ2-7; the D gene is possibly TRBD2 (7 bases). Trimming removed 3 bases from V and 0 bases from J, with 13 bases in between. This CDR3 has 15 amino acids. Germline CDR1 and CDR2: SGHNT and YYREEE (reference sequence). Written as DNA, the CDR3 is TGTGCCAGCAGCTCTACAGGGACTACCTCCTACGAGCAGTACTTC. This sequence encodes CASSSTGTTSYEQYF.

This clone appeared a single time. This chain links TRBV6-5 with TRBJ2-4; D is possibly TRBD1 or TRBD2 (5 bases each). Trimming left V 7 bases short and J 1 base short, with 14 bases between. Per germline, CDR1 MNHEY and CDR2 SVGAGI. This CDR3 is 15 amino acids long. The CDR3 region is CASKDPGTAKNIQYF. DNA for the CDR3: TGTGCCAGCAAGGACCCGGGGACCGCCAAAAACATTCAGTACTTC.

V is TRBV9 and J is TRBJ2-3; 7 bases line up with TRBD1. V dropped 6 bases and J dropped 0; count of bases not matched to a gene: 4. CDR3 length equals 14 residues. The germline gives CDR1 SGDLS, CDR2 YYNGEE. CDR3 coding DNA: TGTGCCAGCAACGGACAGGCTAGCACAGATACGCAGTATTTT. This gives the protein CASNGQASTDTQYF.

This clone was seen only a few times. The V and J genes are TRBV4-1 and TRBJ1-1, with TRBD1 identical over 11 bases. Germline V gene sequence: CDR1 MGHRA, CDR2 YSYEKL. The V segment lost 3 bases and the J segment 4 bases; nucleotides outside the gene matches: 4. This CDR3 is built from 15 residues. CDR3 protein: CASSHGTGGSTEAFF. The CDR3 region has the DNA TGCGCCAGCAGCCACGGGACAGGGGGTTCCACTGAAGCTTTCTTT.

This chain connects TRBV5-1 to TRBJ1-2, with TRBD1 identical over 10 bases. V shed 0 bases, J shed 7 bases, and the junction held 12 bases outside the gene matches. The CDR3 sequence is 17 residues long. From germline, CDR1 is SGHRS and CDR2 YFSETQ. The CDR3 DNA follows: TGCGCCAGCAGCTTGGACGACAGGGGGCTGGAAAGAGGTGGCTACACCTTC. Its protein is CASSLDDRGLERGGYTF.

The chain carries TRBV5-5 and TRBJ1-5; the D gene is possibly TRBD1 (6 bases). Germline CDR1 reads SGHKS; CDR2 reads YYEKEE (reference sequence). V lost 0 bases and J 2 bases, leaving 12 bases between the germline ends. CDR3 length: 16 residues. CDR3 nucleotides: TGTGCCAGCAGCTTGGATACAGGGAGGGGCAATCAGCCCCAGCATTTT. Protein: CASSLDTGRGNQPQHF.